Listed below are T cell receptor beta chains from one sample, sequenced in a study of CD8 T cells in Susac syndrome. TCRdb called the immunoSEQ multiplex PCR reads again in MiXCR, with one record for every CDR3 protein. The data contain 75,000 to 100,000 distinct CDR3 sequences, 85% to 95% of them singletons. The sample comprised CD8+ T cells from PBMCs. These receptors all stem from a human donor with Susac syndrome. Each CDR3 is given with its conserved first and last residue. A D gene is named only where the DNA matches it firmly.

d_gene: NA; j_gene: TRBJ2-1; v_gene: TRBV14; CDR3aa: CASSQVEQGLDEQFF; CDR3nt: TGTGCCAGCAGCCAAGTCGAACAGGGTTTAGATGAGCAGTTCTTC
d_gene: NA; j_gene: TRBJ2-1; v_gene: TRBV7-3; CDR3aa: CASSPGHDVGNEQFF; CDR3nt: TGTGCCAGCAGCCCGGGGCATGATGTTGGGAATGAGCAGTTCTTC
d_gene: NA; j_gene: TRBJ2-7; v_gene: TRBV12-3/TRBV12-4; CDR3aa: CASSLARGGYEQYF; CDR3nt: TGTGCCAGCAGTTTAGCGCGGGGCGGCTACGAGCAGTACTTC
d_gene: NA; j_gene: TRBJ2-3; v_gene: TRBV12-3/TRBV12-4; CDR3aa: CASSFVVGPDTQYF; CDR3nt: TGTGCCAGCAGTTTCGTCGTCGGCCCAGATACGCAGTATTTT
d_gene: NA; j_gene: TRBJ2-3; v_gene: TRBV5-1; CDR3aa: CATGADTQYF; CDR3nt: TGCGCCACTGGGGCAGATACGCAGTATTTT
d_gene: NA; j_gene: TRBJ2-3; v_gene: TRBV12-3/TRBV12-4; CDR3aa: CASGPGTAGTQYF; CDR3nt: TGTGCCAGCGGACCGGGGACGGCGGGTACGCAGTATTTT
d_gene: TRBD2; j_gene: TRBJ2-1; v_gene: TRBV29-1; CDR3aa: CSVYARLAGYNEQFF; CDR3nt: TGCAGCGTTTACGCTAGGCTAGCGGGATACAATGAGCAGTTCTTC
d_gene: NA; j_gene: TRBJ2-2; v_gene: TRBV5-1; CDR3aa: CASSPRTDNTGELFF; CDR3nt: TGCGCCAGCAGCCCCAGGACAGATAACACCGGGGAGCTGTTTTTT
d_gene: TRBD2; j_gene: TRBJ2-7; v_gene: TRBV29-1; CDR3aa: CSVASGRHSYEQYF; CDR3nt: TGCAGCGTAGCCAGCGGGAGGCACTCCTACGAGCAGTACTTC
d_gene: NA; j_gene: TRBJ2-2; v_gene: TRBV4-3; CDR3aa: CASSQLTNTGELFF; CDR3nt: TGCGCCAGCAGCCAGCTCACGAACACCGGGGAGCTGTTTTTT
d_gene: TRBD2; j_gene: TRBJ2-5; v_gene: TRBV27; CDR3aa: CASSSRTRGQETQYF; CDR3nt: TGTGCCAGCAGCTCCCGGACTAGAGGGCAAGAGACCCAGTACTTC
d_gene: NA; j_gene: TRBJ1-4; v_gene: TRBV15; CDR3aa: CATSRDWQGTNEKLFF; CDR3nt: TGTGCCACCAGCAGAGATTGGCAGGGCACTAATGAAAAACTGTTTTTT
d_gene: NA; j_gene: TRBJ1-1; v_gene: TRBV12-3/TRBV12-4; CDR3aa: CASSLQGMNTEAFF; CDR3nt: TGTGCCAGCAGTTTACAGGGAATGAACACTGAAGCTTTCTTT
d_gene: NA; j_gene: TRBJ2-1; v_gene: TRBV7-6; CDR3aa: CASRVSREYYNEQFF; CDR3nt: TGTGCCAGCAGAGTCAGTAGGGAGTACTACAATGAGCAGTTCTTC
d_gene: NA; j_gene: TRBJ2-2; v_gene: TRBV29-1; CDR3aa: CSVEDNTGELFF; CDR3nt: TGCAGCGTTGAAGACAACACCGGGGAGCTGTTTTTT
d_gene: NA; j_gene: TRBJ2-7; v_gene: TRBV14; CDR3aa: CASSQETYEQYF; CDR3nt: TGTGCCAGCAGCCAAGAGACGTACGAGCAGTACTTC
d_gene: NA; j_gene: TRBJ2-1; v_gene: TRBV12-3/TRBV12-4; CDR3aa: CASSLGGGGYNEQFF; CDR3nt: TGTGCCAGCAGTCTGGGAGGAGGAGGTTACAATGAGCAGTTCTTC
d_gene: NA; j_gene: TRBJ2-7; v_gene: TRBV5-6; CDR3aa: CASSQVLSGEQYF; CDR3nt: TGTGCCAGCAGCCAGGTCCTGTCTGGCGAGCAGTACTTC
d_gene: NA; j_gene: TRBJ2-6; v_gene: TRBV27; CDR3aa: CASQSSRRPNSGANVLTF; CDR3nt: TGTGCCAGCCAATCCAGTCGGAGGCCGAACTCTGGGGCCAACGTCCTGACTTTC
d_gene: NA; j_gene: TRBJ2-7; v_gene: TRBV9; CDR3aa: CASSPDSGYEQYF; CDR3nt: TGTGCCAGCAGCCCGGATAGTGGATACGAGCAGTACTTC
d_gene: TRBD2; j_gene: TRBJ2-1; v_gene: TRBV15; CDR3aa: CATSSPGLYNEQFF; CDR3nt: TGTGCCACCAGCTCTCCGGGACTATACAATGAGCAGTTCTTC
d_gene: NA; j_gene: TRBJ2-2; v_gene: TRBV2; CDR3aa: CASRFFQDTGELFF; CDR3nt: TGTGCCAGCCGTTTTTTCCAGGACACCGGGGAGCTGTTTTTT
d_gene: NA; j_gene: TRBJ2-1; v_gene: TRBV20-1; CDR3aa: CSARGWGALSYNEQFF; CDR3nt: TGCAGTGCTAGAGGCTGGGGCGCACTCTCCTACAATGAGCAGTTCTTC
d_gene: NA; j_gene: TRBJ2-1; v_gene: TRBV6-2/TRBV6-3; CDR3aa: CASTLLDTSRLNEQFF; CDR3nt: TGTGCCAGCACCCTCCTGGACACCTCAAGGCTCAATGAGCAGTTCTTC
d_gene: TRBD2; j_gene: TRBJ2-3; v_gene: TRBV5-1; CDR3aa: CASSGTGGRTTDTQYF; CDR3nt: TGCGCCAGCAGCGGGACTGGCGGGAGGACCACAGATACGCAGTATTTT
d_gene: TRBD2; j_gene: TRBJ2-1; v_gene: TRBV20-1; CDR3aa: CSARGPTSGRIDEQFF; CDR3nt: TGCAGTGCTAGAGGTCCGACTAGCGGGAGGATAGATGAGCAGTTCTTC
d_gene: NA; j_gene: TRBJ2-1; v_gene: TRBV20-1; CDR3aa: CSAPQPNEQFF; CDR3nt: TGCAGTGCACCCCAGCCCAATGAGCAGTTCTTC